The rows below give T cell receptor beta chains drawn from one sample of a study of blood T cell repertoires in COVID-19. The data were produced by immunoSEQ multiplex PCR, yet TCRdb's version contains in-frame clones alone and is incomplete. The table lists approximately 210,000 clones, under 90% of them singletons. Material for sequencing was peripheral blood. These receptors were collected from a man aged 45-60 years with COVID-19, enrolled during active disease. Each CDR3 is given with its conserved first and last residue. Each record gives: D gene, V gene, clone size, J gene, CDR3 protein, CDR3 DNA. D genes are given only for firm matches. Size values are once, few and many counts, or a class for expanded clones, and some rows have none.

.	TRBV6-5	few	TRBJ2-7	CASSYRDTAYEQYF	TGTGCCAGCAGTTACCGGGACACCGCCTACGAGCAGTACTTC
TRBD2	TRBV18	once	TRBJ2-3	CASSATSGPDTQYF	TGTGCCAGCTCAGCGACTAGCGGTCCAGATACGCAGTATTTT
TRBD1	TRBV5-4	.	TRBJ1-3	CASSLGGAGGNSGNTIYF	TGTGCCAGCAGCTTAGGGGGTGCAGGGGGAAACTCTGGAAACACCATATATTTT
.	TRBV7-2	many	TRBJ2-1	CASSTTPGNEQFF	TGTGCCAGCAGCACGACTCCGGGCAATGAGCAGTTCTTC
TRBD1	TRBV28	.	TRBJ1-4	CASSSTGGAGEKLFF	TGTGCCAGCAGTTCAACAGGGGGCGCGGGTGAAAAACTGTTTTTT
.	TRBV5-4	.	TRBJ2-2	CASSLARGNTGELFF	TGTGCCAGCAGCTTGGCCCGGGGGAACACCGGGGAGCTGTTTTTT
TRBD2	TRBV5-1	.	TRBJ2-7	CASSLTSGAYEQYF	TGCGCCAGCAGCCTAACTAGCGGAGCCTACGAGCAGTACTTC
TRBD1	TRBV7-2	.	TRBJ2-7	CASSLRGWDRGPYEQYF	TGTGCCAGCAGCTTACGGGGGTGGGACAGGGGGCCCTACGAGCAGTACTTC
.	TRBV21-1	once	TRBJ1-4	CASGSGAKGCEKLFF	TGTGCCAGCGGCAGCGGGGCCAAGGGGTGTGAAAAACTGTTTTTT
.	TRBV7-9	.	TRBJ2-1	CASSLGPDNEQFF	TGTGCCAGCAGCTTAGGCCCGGACAATGAGCAGTTCTTC
TRBD1	TRBV5-6	once	TRBJ1-1	CASSVYQGEGGEAFF	TGTGCCAGCAGCGTCTATCAGGGGGAAGGGGGTGAAGCTTTCTTT
TRBD1	TRBV5-6	.	TRBJ2-1	CASSTEIRGLPITNEQFF	TGTGCCAGCAGCACCGAAATCAGGGGGCTCCCAATAACCAATGAGCAGTTCTTC
.	TRBV11-2	few	TRBJ2-7	CASNLGGYEQYF	TGTGCCAGCAATTTGGGGGGCTACGAGCAGTACTTC
.	TRBV7-9	.	TRBJ1-2	CASVGPGNYGYTF	TGTGCCAGCGTTGGGCCAGGGAACTATGGCTACACCTTC
.	TRBV11-3	.	TRBJ1-6	CASSLGPWGSPLHF	TGTGCCAGCAGCTTGGGGCCCTGGGGTTCACCCCTCCACTTT
TRBD2	TRBV9	.	TRBJ2-1	CASSVAGLENEQFF	TGTGCCAGCAGCGTAGCTGGACTAGAGAATGAGCAGTTCTTC
.	TRBV7-3	.	TRBJ2-1	CASSSSVAVGNEQFF	TGTGCCAGCAGCTCCTCGGTAGCGGTTGGGAATGAGCAGTTCTTC
TRBD2	TRBV4-2	few	TRBJ2-1	CASSQGETSAPPYNEQFF	TGTGCCAGCAGCCAAGGTGAGACTAGCGCTCCTCCCTACAATGAGCAGTTCTTC
.	TRBV4-3	.	TRBJ2-2	CASSQEETRNTGELFF	TGCGCCAGCAGCCAAGAGGAGACCCGAAACACCGGGGAGCTGTTTTTT
.	TRBV11-3	.	TRBJ2-5	CASSLGLMGGPETQYF	TGTGCCAGCAGCTTAGGACTAATGGGGGGGCCGGAGACCCAGTACTTC
TRBD1	TRBV5-1	.	TRBJ1-6	CASSRSGTDNSPLHF	TGCGCCAGCAGCCGGTCCGGGACAGATAATTCACCCCTCCACTTT
TRBD2	TRBV7-3	.	TRBJ2-3	CASSLLRVSGGGTDTQYF	TGTGCCAGCAGCTTATTGAGAGTGAGCGGGGGCGGCACAGATACGCAGTATTTT